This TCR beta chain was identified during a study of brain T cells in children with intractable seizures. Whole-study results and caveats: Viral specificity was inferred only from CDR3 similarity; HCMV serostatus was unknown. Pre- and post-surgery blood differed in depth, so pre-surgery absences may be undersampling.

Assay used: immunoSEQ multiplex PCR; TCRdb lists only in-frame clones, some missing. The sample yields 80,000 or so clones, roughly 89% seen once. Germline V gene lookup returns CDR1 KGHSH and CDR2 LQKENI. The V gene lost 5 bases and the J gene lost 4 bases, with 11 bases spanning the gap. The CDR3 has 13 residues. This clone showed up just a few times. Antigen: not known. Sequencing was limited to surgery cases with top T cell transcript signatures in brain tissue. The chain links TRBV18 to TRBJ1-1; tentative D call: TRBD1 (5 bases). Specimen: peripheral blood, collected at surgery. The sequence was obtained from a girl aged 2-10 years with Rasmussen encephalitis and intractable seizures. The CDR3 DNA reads TGTGCCAGCTCATCCGGGACTGGCACTGAAGCTTTCTTT. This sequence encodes CASSSGTGTEAFF.